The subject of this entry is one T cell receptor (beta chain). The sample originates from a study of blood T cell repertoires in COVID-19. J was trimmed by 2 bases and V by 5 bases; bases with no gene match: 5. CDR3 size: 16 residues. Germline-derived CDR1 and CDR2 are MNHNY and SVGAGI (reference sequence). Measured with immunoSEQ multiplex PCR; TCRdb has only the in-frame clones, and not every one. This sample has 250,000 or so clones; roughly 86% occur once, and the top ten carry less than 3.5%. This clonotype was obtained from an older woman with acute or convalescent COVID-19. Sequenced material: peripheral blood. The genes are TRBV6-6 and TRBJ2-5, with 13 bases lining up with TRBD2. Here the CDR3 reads CASSRLAGGPQETQYF. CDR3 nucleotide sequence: TGTGCCAGCAGTCGACTAGCGGGGGGACCTCAAGAGACCCAGTACTTC.